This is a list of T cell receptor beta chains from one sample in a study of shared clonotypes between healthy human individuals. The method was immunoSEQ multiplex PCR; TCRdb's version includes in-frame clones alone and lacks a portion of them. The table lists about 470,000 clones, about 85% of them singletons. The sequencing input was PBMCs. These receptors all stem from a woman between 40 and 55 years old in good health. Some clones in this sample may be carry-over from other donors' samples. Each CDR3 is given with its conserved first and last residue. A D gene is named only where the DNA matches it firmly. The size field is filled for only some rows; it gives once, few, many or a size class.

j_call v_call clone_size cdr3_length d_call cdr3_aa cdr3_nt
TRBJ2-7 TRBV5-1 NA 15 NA CASSLVRGSQYEQYF TGCGCCAGCAGCTTGGTGCGGGGATCTCAATACGAGCAGTACTTC
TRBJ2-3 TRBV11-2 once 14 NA CASSSGRGADTQYF TGTGCCAGCAGCTCAGGCAGGGGGGCGGATACGCAGTATTTT
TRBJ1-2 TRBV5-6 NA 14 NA CASSLALLDYGYTF TGTGCCAGCAGCTTGGCCTTGCTGGACTATGGCTACACCTTC
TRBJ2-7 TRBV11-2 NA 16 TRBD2 CASSFLVGGAAYEQYF TGTGCCAGCAGCTTCCTTGTCGGGGGGGCCGCCTACGAGCAGTACTTC
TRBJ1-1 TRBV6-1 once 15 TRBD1 CASSIRQGINTEAFF TGTGCCAGCAGTATCCGACAGGGGATCAACACTGAAGCTTTCTTT
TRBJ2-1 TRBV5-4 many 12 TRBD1 CASSRQGYEQFF TGTGCCAGCAGCCGACAGGGGTATGAGCAGTTCTTC
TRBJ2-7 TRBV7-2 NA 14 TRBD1 CASSSRTGAYEQYF TGTGCCAGCAGCTCGCGGACAGGGGCCTACGAGCAGTACTTC
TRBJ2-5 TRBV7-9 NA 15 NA CASSSTTGFQETQYF TGTGCCAGCAGCTCCACTACAGGCTTCCAAGAGACCCAGTACTTC
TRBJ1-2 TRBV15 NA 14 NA CATSRDLQGNGYTF TGTGCCACCAGCAGAGATCTACAGGGCAATGGCTACACCTTC
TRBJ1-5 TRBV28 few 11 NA CASNSNQPQHF TGTGCCAGCAATAGCAATCAGCCCCAGCATTTT
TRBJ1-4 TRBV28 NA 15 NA CASSFTSGWGEKLFF TGTGCCAGCAGTTTCACCTCCGGGTGGGGTGAAAAACTGTTTTTT
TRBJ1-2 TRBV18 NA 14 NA CASSPGQALGGYTF TGTGCCAGCTCACCAGGGCAGGCTCTGGGCGGCTACACCTTC
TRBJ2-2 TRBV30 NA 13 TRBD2 CASTRTSTGELFF TGTGCCTCCACCCGGACTAGCACCGGGGAGCTGTTTTTT
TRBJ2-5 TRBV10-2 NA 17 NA CASSDNGGRDGVETQYF TGCGCCAGCAGTGATAATGGGGGCCGGGACGGAGTAGAGACCCAGTACTTC
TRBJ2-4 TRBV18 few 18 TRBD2 CASSPYASGDLAKNIQYF TGTGCCAGCTCCCCCTATGCTAGCGGTGACTTAGCCAAAAACATTCAGTACTTC
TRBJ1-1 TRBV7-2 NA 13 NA CASSQDMNTEAFF TGTGCCAGCAGCCAGGACATGAACACTGAAGCTTTCTTT
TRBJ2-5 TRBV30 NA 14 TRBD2 CAWSVAGGMKTQYF TGTGCCTGGTCGGTAGCGGGAGGGATGAAGACCCAGTACTTC
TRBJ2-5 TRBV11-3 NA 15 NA CASSVSEGTWETQYF TGTGCCAGCAGCGTCAGTGAGGGGACCTGGGAGACCCAGTACTTC